These T cell receptor beta chains were read from a single sample in a study of cytomegalovirus exposure and HLA in healthy donors. Assay: immunoSEQ multiplex PCR; the TCRdb copy retains only in-frame clones and omits some. The sample holds roughly 77,000 clones, nearly 80% seen once. Sequenced input: PBMCs. The receptors were gathered from a man aged 40-55 years in good health and CMV-seronegative. The conserved cysteine and the conserved F or W are not part of the CDR3 here.

TRBJ1-4 TRBV11-2 ASSNRDRGLNEKLF
TRBJ2-7 TRBV7-2 ASSGPQLASYEQY
TRBJ2-5 TRBV28 ASSLSGVRRETQY
TRBJ2-7 TRBV4-1 ASSQGQGAGKGYEQY
TRBJ2-7 TRBV9 ASSVGLGVDRGAEQY
TRBJ2-5 TRBV28 ASSIPRPQETQY
TRBJ2-7 TRBV25-1 ASRGTEPTKEQY
TRBJ2-7 TRBV4-3 ASSDGTSGYEQY
TRBJ2-7 TRBV9 ASSVGGLSYEQY
TRBJ2-2 TRBV15 ATSSVTGELF
TRBJ2-5 TRBV28 ASSVVRGGQETQY
TRBJ2-3 TRBV7-9 ASSTDRMANTQY
TRBJ1-1 TRBV9 ASSGAGTGGNTEAF
TRBJ2-2 TRBV11-3 ASSLGNADGELF
TRBJ2-5 TRBV9 ASSVVASGRADQETQY
TRBJ2-3 TRBV4-3 ASSQDLAGGLSSTDTQY
TRBJ2-7 TRBV19 ASSMIWGQTYEQY
TRBJ1-2 TRBV6-5 ASSYAGNYGYT
TRBJ2-1 TRBV5-4 ASSLGGSSGNNEQF
TRBJ2-1 TRBV27 ASQTWGGQGRNEQF
TRBJ2-3 TRBV7-2 ASSFSGGWNTDTQY
TRBJ2-5 TRBV10-3 AISATSPQETQY
TRBJ2-3 TRBV2 ASTAEGGPEDTQY
TRBJ1-1 TRBV7-7 ASSKLGQGMEAF
TRBJ2-5 TRBV5-1 ASSQGQGVKTQY